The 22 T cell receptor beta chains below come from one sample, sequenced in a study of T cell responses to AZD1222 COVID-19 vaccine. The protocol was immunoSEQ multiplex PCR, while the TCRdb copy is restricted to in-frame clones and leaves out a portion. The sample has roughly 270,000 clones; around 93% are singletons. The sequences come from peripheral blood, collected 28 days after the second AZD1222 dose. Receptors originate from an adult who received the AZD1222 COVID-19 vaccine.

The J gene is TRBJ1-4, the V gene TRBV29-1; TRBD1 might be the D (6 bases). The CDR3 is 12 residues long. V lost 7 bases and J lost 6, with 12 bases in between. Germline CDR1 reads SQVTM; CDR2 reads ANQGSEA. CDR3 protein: CSGGGGDEKLFF. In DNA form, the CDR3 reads TGCAGCGGCGGAGGGGGGGATGAAAAACTGTTTTTT.

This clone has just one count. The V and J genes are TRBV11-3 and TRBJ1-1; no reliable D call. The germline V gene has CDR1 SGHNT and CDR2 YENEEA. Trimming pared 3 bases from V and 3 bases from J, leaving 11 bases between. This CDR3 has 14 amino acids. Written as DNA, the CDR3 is TGTGCCAGCAGCTTTGGCGGAGGAGACACTGAAGCTTTCTTT. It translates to CASSFGGGDTEAFF.

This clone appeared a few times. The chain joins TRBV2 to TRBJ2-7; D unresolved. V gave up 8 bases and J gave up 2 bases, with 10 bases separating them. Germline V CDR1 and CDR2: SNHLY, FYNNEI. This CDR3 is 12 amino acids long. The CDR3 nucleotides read TGTGCCAGCGGGCGCGAGACCTACGAGCAGTACTTC. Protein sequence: CASGRETYEQYF. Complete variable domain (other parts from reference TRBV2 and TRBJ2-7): EPEVTQTPSHQVTQMGQEVILRCVPISNHLYFYWYRQILGQKVEFLVSFYNNEISEKSEIFDDQFSVERPDGSNFTLKIRSTKLEDSAMYFCASGRETYEQYFGPGTRLTVT.

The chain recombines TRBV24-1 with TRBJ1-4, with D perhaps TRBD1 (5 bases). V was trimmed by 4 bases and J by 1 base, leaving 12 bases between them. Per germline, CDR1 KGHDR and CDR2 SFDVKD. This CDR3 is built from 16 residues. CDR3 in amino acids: CATSEGGTGTNEKLFF. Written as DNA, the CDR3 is TGTGCCACCAGTGAGGGAGGGACCGGAACTAATGAAAAACTGTTTTTT.

The CDR3 nucleotides are TGTGCCAGTAGCCGCGAGGTGGTCGGCTATGGCTACACCTTC. Its translation is CASSREVVGYGYTF. V and J are TRBV19 and TRBJ1-2; no definite D call. The CDR3 has 14 residues. The germline gives CDR1 LNHDA, CDR2 SQIVND (reference sequence). Trimming took off 6 bases at V and 4 bases at J, with 15 bases between the two ends.

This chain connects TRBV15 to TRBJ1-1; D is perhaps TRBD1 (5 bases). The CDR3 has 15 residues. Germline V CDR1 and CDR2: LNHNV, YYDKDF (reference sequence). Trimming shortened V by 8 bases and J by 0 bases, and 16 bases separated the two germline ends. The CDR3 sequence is CATSRRGRLNTEAFF. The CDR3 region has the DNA TGTGCCACCTCCAGGAGGGGCCGGTTGAACACTGAAGCTTTCTTT.

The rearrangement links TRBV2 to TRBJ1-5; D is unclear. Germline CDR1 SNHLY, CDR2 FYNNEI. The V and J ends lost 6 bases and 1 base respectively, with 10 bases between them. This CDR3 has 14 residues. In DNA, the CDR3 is TGTGCCAGCAGACCCGACGGAAGCAATCAGCCCCAGCATTTT. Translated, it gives CASRPDGSNQPQHF. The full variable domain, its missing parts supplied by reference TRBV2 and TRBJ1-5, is EPEVTQTPSHQVTQMGQEVILRCVPISNHLYFYWYRQILGQKVEFLVSFYNNEISEKSEIFDDQFSVERPDGSNFTLKIRSTKLEDSAMYFCASRPDGSNQPQHFGDGTRLSIL.

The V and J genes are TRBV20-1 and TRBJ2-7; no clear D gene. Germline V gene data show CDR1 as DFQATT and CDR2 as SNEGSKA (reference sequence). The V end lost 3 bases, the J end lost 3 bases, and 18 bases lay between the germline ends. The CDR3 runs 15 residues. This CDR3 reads CSASQGPYPGYEQYF. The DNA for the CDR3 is TGCAGTGCTAGTCAAGGTCCATATCCCGGCTACGAGCAGTACTTC.

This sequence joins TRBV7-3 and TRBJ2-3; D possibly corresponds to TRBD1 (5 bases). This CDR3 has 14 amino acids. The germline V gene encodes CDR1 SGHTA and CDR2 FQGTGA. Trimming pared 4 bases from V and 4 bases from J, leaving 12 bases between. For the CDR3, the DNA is TGTGCCAGCAGCTCACTTCCAGGGCCAGATACGCAGTATTTT. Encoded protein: CASSSLPGPDTQYF.

The CDR3 sequence is CASSQSPLDTRYEQYF. The CDR3, as DNA: TGCGCCAGCAGCCAAAGCCCATTAGATACTAGGTACGAGCAGTACTTC. The chain recombines TRBV4-3 with TRBJ2-7; possibly TRBD2 for D (5 bases). V gave up 2 bases and J gave up 4 bases, with 18 bases separating them. The CDR3 runs to 16 residues. CDR1 is LGHNA, CDR2 YSLEER, per germline.

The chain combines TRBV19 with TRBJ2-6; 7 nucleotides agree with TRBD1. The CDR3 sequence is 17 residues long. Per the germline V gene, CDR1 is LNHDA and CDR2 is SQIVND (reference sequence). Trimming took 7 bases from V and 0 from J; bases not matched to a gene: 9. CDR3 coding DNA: TGTGCCAGTACCCCGGGACAGCTCCTCTCTGGGGCCAACGTCCTGACTTTC. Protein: CASTPGQLLSGANVLTF.

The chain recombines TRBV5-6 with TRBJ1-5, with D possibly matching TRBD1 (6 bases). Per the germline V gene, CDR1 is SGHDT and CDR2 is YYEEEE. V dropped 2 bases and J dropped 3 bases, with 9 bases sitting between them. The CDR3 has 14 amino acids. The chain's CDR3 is CASSLGQSNQPQHF. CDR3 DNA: TGTGCCAGCAGCTTAGGACAGTCCAATCAGCCCCAGCATTTT. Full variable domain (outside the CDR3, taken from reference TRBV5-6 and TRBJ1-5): DAGVTQSPTHLIKTRGQQVTLRCSPKSGHDTVSWYQQALGQGPQFIFQYYEEEERQRGNFPDRFSGHQFPNYSSELNVNALLLGDSALYLCASSLGQSNQPQHFGDGTRLSIL.

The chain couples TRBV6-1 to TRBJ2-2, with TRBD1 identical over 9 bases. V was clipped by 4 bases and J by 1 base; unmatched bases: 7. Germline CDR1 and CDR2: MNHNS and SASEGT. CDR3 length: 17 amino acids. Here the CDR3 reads CASSVQPGQGNTGELFF. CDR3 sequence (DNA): TGTGCCAGCAGTGTTCAACCGGGACAGGGGAACACCGGGGAGCTGTTTTTT.

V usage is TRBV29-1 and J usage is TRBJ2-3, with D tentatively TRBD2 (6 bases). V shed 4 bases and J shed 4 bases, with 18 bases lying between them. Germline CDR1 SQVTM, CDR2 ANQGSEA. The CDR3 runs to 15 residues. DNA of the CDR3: TGCAGCGTTGGGGGACTCCAAAGTTTGGCAGATACGCAGTATTTT. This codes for CSVGGLQSLADTQYF.

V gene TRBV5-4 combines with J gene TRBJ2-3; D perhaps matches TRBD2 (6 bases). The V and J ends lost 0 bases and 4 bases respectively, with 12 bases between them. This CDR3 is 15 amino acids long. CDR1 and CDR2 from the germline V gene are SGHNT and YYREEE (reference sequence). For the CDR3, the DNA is TGTGCCAGCAGCTTGGGGTCAGCGGGCCCAGATACGCAGTATTTT. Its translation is CASSLGSAGPDTQYF.

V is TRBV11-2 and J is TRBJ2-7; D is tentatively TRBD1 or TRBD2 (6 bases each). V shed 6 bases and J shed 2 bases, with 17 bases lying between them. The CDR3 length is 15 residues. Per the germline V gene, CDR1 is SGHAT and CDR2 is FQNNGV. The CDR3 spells CASSGGGTPTYEQYF. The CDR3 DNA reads TGTGCCAGCAGTGGGGGCGGGACACCTACCTACGAGCAGTACTTC.

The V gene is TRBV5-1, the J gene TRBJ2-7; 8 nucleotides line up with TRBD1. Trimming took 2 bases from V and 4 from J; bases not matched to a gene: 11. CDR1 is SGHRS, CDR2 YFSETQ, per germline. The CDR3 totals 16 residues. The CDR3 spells CASSFGQGPPPYEQYF. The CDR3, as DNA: TGCGCCAGCAGCTTCGGACAGGGCCCCCCCCCATACGAGCAGTACTTC.

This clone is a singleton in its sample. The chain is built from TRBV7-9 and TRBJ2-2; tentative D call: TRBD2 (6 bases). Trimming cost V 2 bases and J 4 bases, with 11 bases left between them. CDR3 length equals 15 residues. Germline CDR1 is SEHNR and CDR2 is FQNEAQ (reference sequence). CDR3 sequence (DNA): TGTGCCAGCAGCTTATTGCGGGGAGGCACCGGGGAGCTGTTTTTT. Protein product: CASSLLRGGTGELFF. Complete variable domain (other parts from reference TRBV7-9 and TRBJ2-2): DTGVSQNPRHKITKRGQNVTFRCDPISEHNRLYWYRQTLGQGPEFLTYFQNEAQLEKSRLLSDRFSAERPKGSFSTLEIQRTEQGDSAMYLCASSLLRGGTGELFFGEGSRLTVL.

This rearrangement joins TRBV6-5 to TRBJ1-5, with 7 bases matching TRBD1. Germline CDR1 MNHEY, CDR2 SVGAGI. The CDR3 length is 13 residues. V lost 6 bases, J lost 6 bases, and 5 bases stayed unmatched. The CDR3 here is CASRRQGGQPQHF. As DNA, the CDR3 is TGTGCCAGCAGACGACAGGGTGGTCAGCCCCAGCATTTT.

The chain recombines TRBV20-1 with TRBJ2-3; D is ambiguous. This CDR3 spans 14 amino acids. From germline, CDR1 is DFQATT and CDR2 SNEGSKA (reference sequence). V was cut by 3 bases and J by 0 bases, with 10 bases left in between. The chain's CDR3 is CSASRQVSTDTQYF. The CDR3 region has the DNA TGCAGTGCTAGTCGGCAGGTCAGCACAGATACGCAGTATTTT.

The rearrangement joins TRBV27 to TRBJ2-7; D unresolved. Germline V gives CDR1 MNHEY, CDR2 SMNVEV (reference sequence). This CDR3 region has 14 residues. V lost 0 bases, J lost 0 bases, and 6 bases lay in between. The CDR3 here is CASSLSRHSYEQYF. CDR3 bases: TGTGCCAGCAGTTTATCAAGGCACTCCTACGAGCAGTACTTC.

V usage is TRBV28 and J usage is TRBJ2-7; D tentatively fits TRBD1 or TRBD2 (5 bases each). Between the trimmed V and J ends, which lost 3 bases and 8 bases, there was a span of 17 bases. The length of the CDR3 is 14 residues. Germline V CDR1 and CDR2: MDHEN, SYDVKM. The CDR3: CASSLVILGTKQYF. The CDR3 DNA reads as TGTGCCAGCAGTTTGGTGATCTTGGGGACCAAGCAGTACTTC.